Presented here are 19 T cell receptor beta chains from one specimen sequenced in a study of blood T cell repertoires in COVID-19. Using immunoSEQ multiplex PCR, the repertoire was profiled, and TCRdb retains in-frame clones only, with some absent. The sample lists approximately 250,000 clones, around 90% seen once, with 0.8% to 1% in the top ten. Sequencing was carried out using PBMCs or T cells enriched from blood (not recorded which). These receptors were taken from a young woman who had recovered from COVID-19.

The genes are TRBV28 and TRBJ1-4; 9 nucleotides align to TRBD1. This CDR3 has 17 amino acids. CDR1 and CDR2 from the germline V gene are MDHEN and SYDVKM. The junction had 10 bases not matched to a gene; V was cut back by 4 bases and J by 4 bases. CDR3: CASSSVGTGNINEKLFF. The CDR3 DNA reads TGTGCCAGCAGTTCTGTCGGGACAGGGAATATTAATGAAAAACTGTTTTTT.

CDR3 bases: TGCAGTGCTAGTTATACGACAGGGAGAGGTCAGCCCCAGCATTTT. Its translation is CSASYTTGRGQPQHF. This chain connects TRBV20-1 to TRBJ1-5; TRBD1 matches at 7 bases. Germline V CDR1 and CDR2: DFQATT, SNEGSKA (reference sequence). Trimming cost V 3 bases and J 6 bases; bases outside gene matches: 11. CDR3 size: 15 residues.

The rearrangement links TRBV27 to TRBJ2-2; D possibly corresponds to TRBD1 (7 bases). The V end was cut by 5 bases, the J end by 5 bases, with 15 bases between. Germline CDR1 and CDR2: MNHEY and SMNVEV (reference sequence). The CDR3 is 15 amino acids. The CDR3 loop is CASSDKQGRTGELFF. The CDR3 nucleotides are TGTGCCAGCAGTGATAAACAGGGGAGGACCGGGGAGCTGTTTTTT.

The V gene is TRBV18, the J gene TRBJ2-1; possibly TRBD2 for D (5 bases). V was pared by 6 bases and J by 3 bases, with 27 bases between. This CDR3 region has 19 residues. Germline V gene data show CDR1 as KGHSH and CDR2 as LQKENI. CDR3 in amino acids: CASSPFTSSPLTGYNEQFF. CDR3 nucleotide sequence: TGTGCCAGCTCCCCGTTTACTTCTAGCCCTCTTACTGGCTACAATGAGCAGTTCTTC.

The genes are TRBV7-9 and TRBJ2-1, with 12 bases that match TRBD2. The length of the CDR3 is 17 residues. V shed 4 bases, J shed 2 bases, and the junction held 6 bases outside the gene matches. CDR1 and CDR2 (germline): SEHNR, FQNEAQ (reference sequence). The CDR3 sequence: CASSSPLAGGTYNEQFF. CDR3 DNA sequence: TGTGCCAGCAGCTCGCCACTAGCGGGGGGAACCTACAATGAGCAGTTCTTC. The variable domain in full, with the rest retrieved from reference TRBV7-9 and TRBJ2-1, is DTGVSQNPRHKITKRGQNVTFRCDPISEHNRLYWYRQTLGQGPEFLTYFQNEAQLEKSRLLSDRFSAERPKGSFSTLEIQRTEQGDSAMYLCASSSPLAGGTYNEQFFGPGTRLTVL.

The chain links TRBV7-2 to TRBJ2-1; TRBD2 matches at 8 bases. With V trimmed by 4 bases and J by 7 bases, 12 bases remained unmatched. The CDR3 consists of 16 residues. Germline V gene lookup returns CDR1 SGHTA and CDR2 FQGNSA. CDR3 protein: CASSWVSGGEENEQFF. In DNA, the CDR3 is TGTGCCAGCAGCTGGGTGAGCGGGGGCGAGGAAAATGAGCAGTTCTTC.

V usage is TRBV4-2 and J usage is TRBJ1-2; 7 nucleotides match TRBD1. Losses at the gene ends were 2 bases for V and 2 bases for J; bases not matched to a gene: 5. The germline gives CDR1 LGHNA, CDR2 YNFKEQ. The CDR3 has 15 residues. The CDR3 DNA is TGTGCCAGCAGCCAAACTGGACAGGTCAACTATGGCTACACCTTC. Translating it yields CASSQTGQVNYGYTF.

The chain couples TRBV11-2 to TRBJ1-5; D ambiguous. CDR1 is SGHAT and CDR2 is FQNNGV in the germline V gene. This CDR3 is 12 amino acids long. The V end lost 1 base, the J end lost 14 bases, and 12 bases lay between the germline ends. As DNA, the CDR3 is TGTGCCAGCAGCTTAGTTCGGGGAGAAGAGCATTTT. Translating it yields CASSLVRGEEHF.

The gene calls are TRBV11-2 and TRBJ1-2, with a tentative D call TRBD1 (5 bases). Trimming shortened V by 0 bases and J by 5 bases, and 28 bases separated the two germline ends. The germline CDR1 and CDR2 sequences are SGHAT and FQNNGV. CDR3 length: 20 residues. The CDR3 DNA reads TGTGCCAGCAGCTTAGAGCGTACGGCAGGTGTGACCCGGGGGATGTATGGCTACACCTTC. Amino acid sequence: CASSLERTAGVTRGMYGYTF.

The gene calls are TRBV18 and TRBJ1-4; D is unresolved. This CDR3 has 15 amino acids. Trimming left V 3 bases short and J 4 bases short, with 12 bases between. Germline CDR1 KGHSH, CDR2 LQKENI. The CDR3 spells CASSPREADNEKLFF. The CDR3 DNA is TGTGCCAGCTCACCGCGGGAAGCGGATAATGAAAAACTGTTTTTT.

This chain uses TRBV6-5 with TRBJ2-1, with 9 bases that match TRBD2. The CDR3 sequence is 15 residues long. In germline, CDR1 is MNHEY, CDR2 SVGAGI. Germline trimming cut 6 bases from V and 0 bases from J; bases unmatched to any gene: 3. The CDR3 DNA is TGTGCCAGCAGCCTTAGCGGGAGCTCCTACAATGAGCAGTTCTTC. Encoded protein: CASSLSGSSYNEQFF.

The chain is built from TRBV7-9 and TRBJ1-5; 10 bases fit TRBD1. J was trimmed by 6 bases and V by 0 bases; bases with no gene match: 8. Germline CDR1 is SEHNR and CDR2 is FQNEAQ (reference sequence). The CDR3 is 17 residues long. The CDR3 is CASSLATGTGESQPQHF. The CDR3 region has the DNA TGTGCCAGCAGCTTAGCGACGGGGACAGGGGAGAGTCAGCCCCAGCATTTT. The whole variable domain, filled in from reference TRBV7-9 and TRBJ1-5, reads DTGVSQNPRHKITKRGQNVTFRCDPISEHNRLYWYRQTLGQGPEFLTYFQNEAQLEKSRLLSDRFSAERPKGSFSTLEIQRTEQGDSAMYLCASSLATGTGESQPQHFGDGTRLSIL.

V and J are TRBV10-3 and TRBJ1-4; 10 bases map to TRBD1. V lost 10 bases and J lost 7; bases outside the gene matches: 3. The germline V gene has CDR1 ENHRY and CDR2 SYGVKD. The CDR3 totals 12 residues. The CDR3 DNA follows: TGTGCCACGGGACAGGGGCGTGAAAAACTGTTTTTT. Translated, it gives CATGQGREKLFF.

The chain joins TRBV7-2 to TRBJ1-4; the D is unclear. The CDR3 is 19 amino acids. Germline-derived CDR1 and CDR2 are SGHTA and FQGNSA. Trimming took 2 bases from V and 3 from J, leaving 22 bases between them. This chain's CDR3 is CASSLLTPPEGRSNEKLFF. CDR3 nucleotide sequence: TGTGCCAGCAGCTTATTAACCCCCCCAGAGGGAAGATCTAATGAAAAACTGTTTTTT.

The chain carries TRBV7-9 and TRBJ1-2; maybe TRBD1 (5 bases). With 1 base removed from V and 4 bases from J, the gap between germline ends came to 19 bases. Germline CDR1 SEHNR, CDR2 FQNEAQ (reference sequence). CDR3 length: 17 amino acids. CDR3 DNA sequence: TGTGCCAGCAGCTTAGACGGGGGGTCGTGGCAGACCTATGGCTACACCTTC. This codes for CASSLDGGSWQTYGYTF.

The CDR3 loop is CASSWRGGEQYF. The CDR3 DNA follows: TGTGCCAGCAGTTGGCGGGGTGGTGAGCAGTACTTC. The chain carries TRBV13 and TRBJ2-7; D is perhaps TRBD2 (6 bases). Germline V gene lookup returns CDR1 PRHDT and CDR2 FYEKMQ (reference sequence). V shed 6 bases and J shed 7 bases, with 13 bases lying between them. CDR3 size: 12 residues.

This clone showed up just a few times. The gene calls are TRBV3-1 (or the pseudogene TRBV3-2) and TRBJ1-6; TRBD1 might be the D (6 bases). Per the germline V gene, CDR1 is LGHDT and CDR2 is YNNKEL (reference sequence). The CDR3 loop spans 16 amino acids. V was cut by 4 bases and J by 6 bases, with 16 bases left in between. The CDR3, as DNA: TGTGCCAGCAGCCCCGGCGGCAGGGGCATTAATTCACCCCTCCACTTT. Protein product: CASSPGGRGINSPLHF.

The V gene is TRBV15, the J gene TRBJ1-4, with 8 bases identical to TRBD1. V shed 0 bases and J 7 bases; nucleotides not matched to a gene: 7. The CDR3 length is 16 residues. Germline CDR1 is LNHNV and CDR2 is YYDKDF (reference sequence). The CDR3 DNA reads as TGTGCCACCAGCAGAGACGCAGCAGGGGGCTCTGAAAAACTGTTTTTT. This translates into CATSRDAAGGSEKLFF.

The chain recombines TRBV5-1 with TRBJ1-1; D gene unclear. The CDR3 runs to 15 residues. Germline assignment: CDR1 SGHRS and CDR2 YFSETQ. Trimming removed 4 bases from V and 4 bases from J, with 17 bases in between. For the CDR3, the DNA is TGCGCCAGCAGCCCAAACACCCTCGGAGGCACTGAAGCTTTCTTT. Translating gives CASSPNTLGGTEAFF.